This TCR beta chain came from a study of blood T cell repertoires in COVID-19. About the study: Whether acute or convalescent, the COVID-19 samples came from the United States, Italy and Spain. The analysed material was cDNA or gDNA that came from T cells, B-cell-depleted T cells, or PBMCs.

Repertoires were generated with immunoSEQ multiplex PCR, while TCRdb's copy carries only in-frame clones and drops some. The top ten hold 2.1% of the sample, which has around 95,000 clones, approximately 91% seen once. Germline CDR1 is LGHDT and CDR2 is YNNKEL (reference sequence). V shed 0 bases, J shed 5 bases, and the junction held 7 bases outside the gene matches. The CDR3 contains 16 residues. The receptor's source is a man aged 50 to 59 with active COVID-19. The sequenced material came from peripheral blood. The chain has TRBV3-1 (or the pseudogene TRBV3-2) and TRBJ2-3; 8 bases agree with TRBD1. CDR3 residues: CASSQEGQGAGDTQYF. The DNA of the CDR3 is TGTGCCAGCAGCCAAGAGGGTCAGGGGGCTGGAGATACGCAGTATTTT.